The rows below give T cell receptor beta chains drawn from one sample of a study of T cell repertoires in cytomegalovirus infection. TCRdb analysed the reads with MiXCR anew, one entry per CDR3 protein. The table records hundreds of thousands of distinct CDR3 sequences, approximately 10% of them present only once. The sequenced sample was PBMCs. Source of these receptors: a human donor in good health (CMV status not recorded). Some clones in this sample may be carry-over from other donors' samples. The CDR3 runs from the conserved cysteine through the conserved F or W. A D gene is named only where the DNA matches it firmly. Clone size appears in some rows only: once, few, many, or a class for an expanded clone.

D	V	size	J	DNA	CDR3
TRBD1	TRBV6-6	many	TRBJ1-1	TGTGCCAGCAGTTACTCCTGGACAGGGTGGGACACTGAAGCTTTCTTT	CASSYSWTGWDTEAFF
-	TRBV7-2	many	TRBJ1-2	TGTGCCAGCAGCCCCGGAGGCCCAGGGGGCTACACCTTC	CASSPGGPGGYTF
-	TRBV7-2	many	TRBJ2-1	TGTGCCAGCAGCTTAGTGGGGGGGGGGCACAATGAGCAGTTCTTC	CASSLVGGGHNEQFF
-	TRBV7-2	many	TRBJ1-1	TGTGCCAGCAGCTTAATCGGCTTGAACACTGAAGCTTTCTTT	CASSLIGLNTEAFF
-	TRBV7-9	few	TRBJ2-2	TGTGCCAGCAGCTTCCACAAAACGAACACCGGGGAGCTGTTTTTT	CASSFHKTNTGELFF
-	TRBV7-2	many	TRBJ1-1	TGTGCCAGCAGCTACGTCCCAGGGAACACTGAAGCTTTCTTT	CASSYVPGNTEAFF
TRBD1	TRBV7-2	many	TRBJ2-3	TGTGCCAGCAGCTTACCCGGACAGGGCACAGATACGCAGTATTTT	CASSLPGQGTDTQYF
TRBD2	TRBV25-1	many	TRBJ2-2	TGTGCCAGCAGTGAATTAGGCGGGGGGCTTATTTCCGGGGAGCTGTTTTTT	CASSELGGGLISGELFF
TRBD2	TRBV7-6	-	TRBJ2-1	TGTGCTAGCAGCCCGGGATCTAGCGGGGGGCTTGGTGAGCAGTTCTTC	CASSPGSSGGLGEQFF
-	TRBV7-2	many	TRBJ2-5	TGTGCCAGCAGCTTAGGGTCACAACTAGAGACCCAGTACTTC	CASSLGSQLETQYF
-	TRBV6-5	many	TRBJ2-4	TGTGCCAGCAGTCCCTCAGTGGGGGCCAAAAACATTCAGTACTTC	CASSPSVGAKNIQYF
TRBD1	TRBV11-3	many	TRBJ1-1	TGTGCCAGCAGCCACCGACAGGGAGGGGTGTCCACTGAAGCTTTCTTT	CASSHRQGGVSTEAFF
-	TRBV20-1	-	TRBJ2-3	TGCAGTGCTAGAGATACTTTAACGGCAGGCACAGATACGCAGTATTTT	CSARDTLTAGTDTQYF
TRBD2	TRBV7-8	many	TRBJ2-5	TGTGCCAGCAGCACTAGCGGGGGGCCTCTGGAGACCCAGTACTTC	CASSTSGGPLETQYF
-	TRBV29-1	many	TRBJ1-1	TGCAGCGTTGAAGAATTTCGGGGGGCTGAAGCTTTCTTT	CSVEEFRGAEAFF
-	TRBV12-3/TRBV12-4	many	TRBJ2-3	TGTGCCAGCCGCATCGGGACCCTCCTCACAGATACGCAGTATTTT	CASRIGTLLTDTQYF
TRBD1	TRBV28	many	TRBJ2-5	TGTGCCAGCAGTTTCGCGACAGGGGGCATGGGGAAGAAGACCCAGTACTTC	CASSFATGGMGKKTQYF
-	TRBV2	-	TRBJ1-1	TGTGCCAGCACGCCGGGGACCTACACTGAAGCTTTCTTT	CASTPGTYTEAFF
-	TRBV7-9	many	TRBJ1-5	TGTGCCAGCAGCTTAGGCCAGACGAATCAGCCCCAGCATTTT	CASSLGQTNQPQHF
-	TRBV2	many	TRBJ1-2	TGTGCCAGCAGTGAAGCTGTGGGGGCGAGCGGCTACACCTTC	CASSEAVGASGYTF
-	TRBV7-6	many	TRBJ1-2	TGTGCCAGCAGCCCAGGGTATCAGATTGGCTACACCTTC	CASSPGYQIGYTF
-	TRBV19	few	TRBJ2-1	TGTGCCAGTAGTCCTGGACTCGTCGGCCATGAGCAGTTCTTC	CASSPGLVGHEQFF
TRBD1	TRBV4-2	many	TRBJ1-5	TGTGCCAGCAGCGACTTGGGACAGCGCAATCAGCCCCAGCATTTT	CASSDLGQRNQPQHF
TRBD1	TRBV9	many	TRBJ2-5	TGTGCCAGCAGCCCCGGCCGGGACAGGGGGGAGACCCAGTACTTC	CASSPGRDRGETQYF
-	TRBV7-2	many	TRBJ1-2	TGTGCCAGCAGCTTAGGAGTCACCCGACCTGGCTACACCTTC	CASSLGVTRPGYTF
-	TRBV29-1	-	TRBJ2-2	TGCAGCGTTGAAGAGAACACCGGGGAGCTGTTTTTT	CSVEENTGELFF
TRBD1	TRBV3-1	few	TRBJ1-2	TGTGCCAGCAGCCAGAGGACAGGGGGCTACACCTTC	CASSQRTGGYTF
-	TRBV14	-	TRBJ1-3	TGTGCCAGCAGCCTCCACCGGGCCCGAAGTATTCCCTCTGGAAACACCATATATTTT	CASSLHRARSIPSGNTIYF
TRBD1	TRBV7-2	many	TRBJ1-5	TGTGCCAGCAGCCGACCCGACAGGGGAGGCAATCAGCCCCAGCATTTT	CASSRPDRGGNQPQHF
-	TRBV7-8	many	TRBJ1-1	TGTGCCAGCAGCTTAGAGACGCGAGTAGGGAACACTGAAGCTTTCTTT	CASSLETRVGNTEAFF
-	TRBV6-2/TRBV6-3	many	TRBJ2-2	TGTGCCAGCAGCACTAACCCCCCCCGGTACGGGGAGCTGTTTTTT	CASSTNPPRYGELFF
-	TRBV13	few	TRBJ2-5	TGTGCCAGCAGCTTAGGCCGAGGGGCAGAGACCCAGTACTTC	CASSLGRGAETQYF
TRBD2	TRBV7-6	many	TRBJ2-5	TGTGCCAGCAGTCAAACGACAAGAGGACTAGCGGGGACCCAAGAGACCCAGTACTTC	CASSQTTRGLAGTQETQYF
TRBD1	TRBV10-3	many	TRBJ2-3	TGTGCCATCAGTGAGTCGCCCAGGGGGACAGATACGCAGTATTTT	CAISESPRGTDTQYF
-	TRBV20-1	many	TRBJ1-5	TGCAGTGCTAGCGGGGGGACTAGCAATCAGCCCCAGCATTTT	CSASGGTSNQPQHF
TRBD1	TRBV19	-	TRBJ2-2	TGTGCCAGTAGTTCCCGACAGGGCGACACCGGGGAGCTGTTTTTT	CASSSRQGDTGELFF
-	TRBV7-9	many	TRBJ1-4	TGTGCCAGCAGCTTAACGGCAGGGAGAGAAAAACTGTTTTTT	CASSLTAGREKLFF
TRBD1	TRBV20-1	many	TRBJ1-2	TGCAGTGCTAGATTCACCCAGGGGGCGCACTATGGCTACACCTTC	CSARFTQGAHYGYTF
-	TRBV7-9	many	TRBJ1-5	TGTGCCAGCAGCCCGTTGGCAGGTGCCAAACAGCCCCAGCATTTT	CASSPLAGAKQPQHF
-	TRBV7-9	many	TRBJ2-3	TGTGCCAGCAGCTTACGGGGGCCTAGCACAGATACGCAGTATTTT	CASSLRGPSTDTQYF
-	TRBV29-1	many	TRBJ2-3	TGCAGCGCAACAGGACAAACCCCCACAGATACGCAGTATTTT	CSATGQTPTDTQYF
-	TRBV28	many	TRBJ1-5	TGTGCCAGCAGTTTAGACCCTCAGCCCCAGCATTTT	CASSLDPQPQHF
-	TRBV7-9	many	TRBJ1-6	TGTGCCAGCAGCTTGTCAGAGTGGGAAGTACTCAATTCACCCCTCCACTTT	CASSLSEWEVLNSPLHF
-	TRBV11-2	many	TRBJ2-1	TGTGCCAGCAGCTTAGGGGGGGGGCTCTATGAGCAGTTCTTC	CASSLGGGLYEQFF
-	TRBV2	few	TRBJ1-5	TGTGCCAGCAAGGGGGGCCTTAGGGGTGGCAATCAGCCCCAGCATTTT	CASKGGLRGGNQPQHF
-	TRBV28	many	TRBJ1-3	TGTGCCAGCAGTTTCTTAGGGAGTGGAAACACCATATATTTT	CASSFLGSGNTIYF
-	TRBV6-1	many	TRBJ2-2	TGTGCCAGCACCCCCCGGGCTAGCACGAACACCGGGGAGCTGTTTTTT	CASTPRASTNTGELFF
TRBD1	TRBV20-1	many	TRBJ1-1	TGCAGTGCTACCCGGACAGGGTCCACTGAAGCTTTCTTT	CSATRTGSTEAFF
-	TRBV27	many	TRBJ1-1	TGTGCCAGCAGTTTTTGGAGAAACACTGAAGCTTTCTTT	CASSFWRNTEAFF
-	TRBV10-2	many	TRBJ1-4	TGCGCCAGCAGTGAGTCAATCCTAGAAAAACTGTTTTTT	CASSESILEKLFF
-	TRBV5-1	-	TRBJ1-2	TGCGCCAGCAGCTTGGAGGCCCTCGCGATTCGTGGCTACACCTTC	CASSLEALAIRGYTF
TRBD1	TRBV7-9	many	TRBJ1-4	TGTGCCAGCAGCTTGACAGGGGGCGCGAGTGAAAAACTGTTTTTT	CASSLTGGASEKLFF
TRBD2	TRBV29-1	many	TRBJ2-3	TGCAGCGGGGGACTAGCGGCCCTTGATACGCAGTATTTT	CSGGLAALDTQYF
TRBD2	TRBV11-2	few	TRBJ2-1	TGTGCCAGCAGCACCCTAGCGGGGGGCGCCTACAATGAGCAGTTCTTC	CASSTLAGGAYNEQFF
-	TRBV6-6	many	TRBJ1-5	TGTGCCAGCAGTTACTCGATCATGGGGAATCAGCCCCAGCATTTT	CASSYSIMGNQPQHF
-	TRBV12-3/TRBV12-4	many	TRBJ2-7	TGTGCCAGCAGTTCAGGACGCATGGAGCAGTACTTC	CASSSGRMEQYF
TRBD1	TRBV6-2/TRBV6-3	many	TRBJ1-4	TGTGCCAGCAGTTACTCGACAGGGGGCACTGAAAAACTGTTTTTT	CASSYSTGGTEKLFF